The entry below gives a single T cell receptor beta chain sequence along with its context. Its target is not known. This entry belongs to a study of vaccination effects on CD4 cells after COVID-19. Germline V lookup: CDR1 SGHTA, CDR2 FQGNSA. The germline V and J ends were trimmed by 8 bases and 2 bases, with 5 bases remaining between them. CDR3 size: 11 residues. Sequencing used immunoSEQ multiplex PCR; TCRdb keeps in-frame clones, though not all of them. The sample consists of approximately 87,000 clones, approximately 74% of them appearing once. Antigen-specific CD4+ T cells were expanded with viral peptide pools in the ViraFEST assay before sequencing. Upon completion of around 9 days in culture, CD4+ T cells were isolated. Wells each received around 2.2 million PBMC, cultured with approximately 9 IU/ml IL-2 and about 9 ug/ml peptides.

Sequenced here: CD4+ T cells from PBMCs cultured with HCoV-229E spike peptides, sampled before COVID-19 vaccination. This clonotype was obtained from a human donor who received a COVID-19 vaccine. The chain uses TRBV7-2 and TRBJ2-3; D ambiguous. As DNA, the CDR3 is TGTGCCAGCCGACTCACAGATACGCAGTATTTT. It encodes CASRLTDTQYF.